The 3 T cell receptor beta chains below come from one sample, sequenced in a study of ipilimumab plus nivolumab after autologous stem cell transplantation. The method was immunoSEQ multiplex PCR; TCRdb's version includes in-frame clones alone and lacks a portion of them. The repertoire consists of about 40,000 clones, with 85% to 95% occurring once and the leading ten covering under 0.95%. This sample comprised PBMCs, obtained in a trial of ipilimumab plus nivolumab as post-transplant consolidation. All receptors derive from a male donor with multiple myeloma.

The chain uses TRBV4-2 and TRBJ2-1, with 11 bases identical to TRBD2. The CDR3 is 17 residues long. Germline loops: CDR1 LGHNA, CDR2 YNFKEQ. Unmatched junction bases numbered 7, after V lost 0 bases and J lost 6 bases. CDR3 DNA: TGTGCCAGCAGCCAAGAGGATAGCGGGAGGGCCGGCAATGAGCAGTTCTTC. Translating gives CASSQEDSGRAGNEQFF.

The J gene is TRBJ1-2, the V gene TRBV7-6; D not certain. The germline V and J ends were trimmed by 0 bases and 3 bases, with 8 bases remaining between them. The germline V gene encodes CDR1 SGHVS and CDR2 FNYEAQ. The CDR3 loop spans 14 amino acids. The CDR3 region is CASSLAGNDYGYTF. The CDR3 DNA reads TGTGCCAGCAGCTTAGCTGGGAACGACTATGGCTACACCTTC.

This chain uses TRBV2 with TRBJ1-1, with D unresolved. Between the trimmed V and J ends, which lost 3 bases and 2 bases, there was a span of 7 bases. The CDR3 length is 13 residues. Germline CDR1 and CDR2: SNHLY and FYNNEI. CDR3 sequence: CASSEEINTEAFF. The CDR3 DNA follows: TGTGCCAGCAGTGAGGAGATAAACACTGAAGCTTTCTTT.